This record covers a single T cell receptor (beta chain). The data stem from a study of blood T cell repertoires in COVID-19. Data came from immunoSEQ multiplex PCR; TCRdb stores just in-frame clones and leaves some out. The data hold more than 95,000 clones, with 60% to 85% observed a single time. The germline V gene encodes CDR1 KGHDR and CDR2 SFDVKD. V was cut by 0 bases and J by 3 bases, with 4 bases left in between. CDR3 length: 14 residues. The source is a man in his 70s with acute or convalescent COVID-19. The sequenced sample was peripheral blood. This chain links TRBV24-1 with TRBJ2-2; D gene ambiguous. The DNA for the CDR3 is TGTGCCACCAGTGATTTGTTCGACACCGGGGAGCTGTTTTTT. Its translation is CATSDLFDTGELFF.